This is a list of T cell receptor beta chains from one sample in a study of control samples from healthy donors and cancer patients. Sequenced by immunoSEQ multiplex PCR; TCRdb stores in-frame clones only, minus some. The table records some 140,000 clones, about nine tenths of them present only once. The source material was blood. These receptor sequences come from a woman aged 25 to 39 in good health. Both conserved end residues are part of each CDR3.

V gene	CDR3 length	CDR3 protein
TRBV2	15	CASSKDRVSYNEQFF
TRBV10-1	14	CASSDGSMNTEAFF
TRBV30	12	CAWRGRVDEQYF
TRBV7-2	13	CASSLESYNEQFF
TRBV6-5	15	CASSLGTSGHNEQFF
TRBV19	16	CASSHAGRRGYNEQFF
TRBV5-4	14	CASSSRDRDYGYTF
TRBV20-1	15	CSASPGQGATDTQYF
TRBV25-1	15	CASSEIDYGNSPLHF
TRBV25-1	14	CASRSAGAKNIQYF
TRBV5-4	14	CASSLDRYNEKLFF
TRBV2	16	CASKYTGLVQGDTQYF
TRBV30	15	CAWSALRGNSSPLHF
TRBV5-4	11	CASSNSETQYF
TRBV19	12	CASSIMADTQYF
TRBV6-5	13	CASTEGLFNEQFF
TRBV5-1	16	CASSTTARGADTEAFF
TRBV5-3	16	CARSLGRRGPNYGYTF
TRBV27	17	CASDNLREARRANVLTF
TRBV4-2	13	CASSQDRVTGYTF
TRBV2	15	CASKGTDSPGTEAFF
TRBV6-1	13	CASSEPYTYEQYF
TRBV6-1	16	CASSETIGGGARGYTF
TRBV5-6	13	CASSLGQRYGYTF
TRBV27	15	CASSTRDSGSYEQYF
TRBV19	17	CASSISVYRGLNTEAFF
TRBV4-1	17	CASSQENLVGLNTEAFF
TRBV6-1	16	CASSVLAGEAYNEQFF
TRBV5-1	13	CASNSGMNTEAFF
TRBV3-1/TRBV3-2	18	CASSPHTDRVMSCYGYTF
TRBV6-5	15	CASSSRGVVGNTIYF
TRBV19	14	CASSPPAVNQPQHF
TRBV19	17	CASKSPTGRVGGAEAFF
TRBV7-2	15	CASSVRGDSHTEAFF
TRBV5-1	16	CASSTGTGGLGYGYTF
TRBV6-6	15	CASSYRQGQDSPLHF
TRBV4-1	16	CASSRPRDRGHNEQFF
TRBV28	11	CASSLASGTTF
TRBV4-2	14	CASSQDDRRGDAFF
TRBV23-1	15	CASSQQGVGANVLTF
TRBV6-4	15	CASSDRTSVSYEQYF
TRBV28	14	CASSPQVGTYEQYF
TRBV12-3/TRBV12-4	13	CASSLSGPYGYTF
TRBV5-1	13	CASSPQGLEGYTF
TRBV18	12	CASSPLNQPQHF
TRBV9	17	CASSPRGLAGEGGELFF
TRBV7-9	13	CASSLERTDTQYF
TRBV25-1	17	CASSGRLTRASTDTQYF
TRBV3-1/TRBV3-2	19	CASSPHLSERLWETDTQYF
TRBV15	15	CATGTRDRGSEKLFF
TRBV2	14	CAGRPGQGAREQYF
TRBV18	13	CASSPGRGETQYF
TRBV6-5	14	CASSPGQSQTEAFF
TRBV28	11	CASSFSDTQYF
TRBV10-3	18	CAISDSGRRQGGTTEAFF